This TCR beta chain was identified during a study of cytomegalovirus exposure and HLA in healthy donors. Overall study: About 85 million unique TCR sequences came from HLA-typed donors in an early release.

The PCR had 60 Vbeta and 13 Jbeta primers. Produced via immunoSEQ multiplex PCR; TCRdb's table is partial and in-frame only. The top ten clones hold roughly 1.4% of a sample with approximately 160,000 clones, 68% of them seen once. The source material was PBMCs. This clonotype was obtained from a man between 45 and 60 years old in good health and CMV-seronegative.

CDR3 DNA: TGCGCCAGCAGCTCGGACAGCCCACCCTACGAGCAGTACTTC. This encodes CASSSDSPPYEQYF. The V call is TRBV5-1, the J call TRBJ2-5, with a possible D match to TRBD1 (6 bases). The J call is in doubt because the DNA end fits TRBJ2-7 better. This CDR3 is built from 14 residues. Germline V gene lookup returns CDR1 SGHRS and CDR2 YFSETQ.